The 27 T cell receptor beta chains presented below share a single source sample, sequenced in a study of T-cell memory formation after mild COVID-19. In TCRdb, the 5' RACE reads were re-called with MiXCR into one record per CDR3 protein. This sample has 200,000 to 250,000 distinct CDR3 sequences, with approximately 9% found just once. The sample was PBMCs or a T cell subset sorted from them (not recorded which). Receptors originate from a man aged 18 to 29 who had mild COVID-19 (a few samples of this study predate the infection). Cell type and time point are not known.

This clonotype was recorded many times. V usage is TRBV5-6 and J usage is TRBJ2-5; D is ambiguous. Germline V lookup: CDR1 SGHDT, CDR2 YYEEEE. V shed 3 bases and J shed 5 bases, with 14 bases lying between them. The CDR3 runs to 14 residues. CDR3 coding DNA: TGTGCCAGCAGCTCCGGACCGACCGATGAGACCCAGTACTTC. It specifies CASSSGPTDETQYF.

This clonotype showed up just a few times. The rearrangement links TRBV7-8 to TRBJ2-7; D is perhaps TRBD1 (5 bases). From germline, CDR1 is SGHVS and CDR2 FQNEAQ. CDR3 size: 15 residues. The V end lost 9 bases, the J end lost 2 bases, and 20 bases lay between the germline ends. Here the CDR3 DNA reads TGTGCCAGTCTACCCGGCCGCTGGGGCCCCTACGAGCAGTACTTC. This gives the protein CASLPGRWGPYEQYF. Combining the CDR3 with reference TRBV7-8 and TRBJ2-7 gives the whole variable domain GAGVSQSPRYKVAKRGQDVALRCDPISGHVSLFWYQQALGQGPEFLTYFQNEAQLDKSGLPSDRFFAERPEGSVSTLKIQRTQQEDSAVYLCASLPGRWGPYEQYFGPGTRLTVT.

J is TRBJ2-7 and V is TRBV30; D not certain. V lost 1 base and J 1 base, leaving 2 bases between the germline ends. The germline CDR1 and CDR2 sequences are GTSNPN and SVGIG (reference sequence). The CDR3 runs to 11 residues. The CDR3 sequence is CAWSGSYEQYF. The CDR3 DNA sequence: TGTGCCTGGAGTGGATCCTACGAGCAGTACTTC. Using reference TRBV30 and TRBJ2-7 for the parts outside the CDR3, the full variable domain is SQTIHQWPATLVQPVGSPLSLECTVEGTSNPNLYWYRQAAGRGLQLLFYSVGIGQISSEVPQNLSASRPQDRQFILSSKKLLLSDSGFYLCAWSGSYEQYFGPGTRLTVT.

This clonotype came up a few times. This sequence joins TRBV5-1 and TRBJ2-4; D is unclear. This CDR3 is built from 12 residues. Trimming shortened V by 3 bases and J by 0 bases, and 1 base separated the two germline ends. Germline assignment: CDR1 SGHRS and CDR2 YFSETQ. The CDR3 DNA reads TGCGCCAGCAGCTCAGCCAAAAACATTCAGTACTTC. Its translation is CASSSAKNIQYF.

The chain employs TRBV3-1 and TRBJ2-7; TRBD1 aligns across 10 bases. The V segment lost 4 bases and the J segment 3 bases; nucleotides outside the gene matches: 9. Germline lookup yields CDR1 LGHDT and CDR2 YNNKEL (reference sequence). The CDR3 sequence is 16 residues long. CDR3 sequence reads: CASSPAPWDRGYEQYF. DNA of the CDR3: TGTGCCAGCAGCCCGGCCCCGTGGGACAGGGGCTACGAGCAGTACTTC.

The gene calls are TRBV12-3 or TRBV12-4 and TRBJ1-2, with a possible D match to TRBD1 (5 bases). This CDR3 is 15 amino acids long. V lost 7 bases to trimming and J lost 1 base, with 16 bases between them. The CDR3 here is CASKRDPGGNYGYTF. The CDR3, as DNA: TGTGCCAGCAAACGGGACCCGGGGGGTAACTATGGCTACACCTTC.

The chain couples TRBV5-1 to TRBJ2-7; D not resolved. Germline values: CDR1 SGHRS, CDR2 YFSETQ. The V end was cut by 1 base, the J end by 1 base, with 9 bases between. CDR3 size: 14 residues. This CDR3 reads CASSLSLQSYEQYF. In DNA, the CDR3 is TGCGCCAGCAGCTTGAGTTTACAGTCCTACGAGCAGTACTTC.

The chain links TRBV7-6 to TRBJ2-1; D remains ambiguous. Per the germline V gene, CDR1 is SGHVS and CDR2 is FNYEAQ. Trimming removed 2 bases from V and 10 bases from J, with 9 bases in between. The CDR3 has 12 residues. The CDR3: CASSLFLREQFF. Written as DNA, the CDR3 is TGTGCCAGCAGCTTATTTCTGAGGGAGCAGTTCTTC. Full variable domain (missing parts from reference TRBV7-6 and TRBJ2-1): GAGVSQSPRYKVTKRGQDVALRCDPISGHVSLYWYRQALGQGPEFLTYFNYEAQQDKSGLPNDRFSAERPEGSISTLTIQRTEQRDSAMYRCASSLFLREQFFGPGTRLTVL.

This chain joins TRBV12-3 or TRBV12-4 and TRBJ1-5; 8 positions agree with TRBD1. With V trimmed by 4 bases and J by 4 bases, 6 bases remained unmatched. The length of the CDR3 is 15 residues. CDR3 sequence reads: CASSWGRQGNQPQHF. CDR3 sequence (DNA): TGTGCCAGCAGTTGGGGGAGACAGGGGAATCAGCCCCAGCATTTT.

This clonotype has a handful of counts. This rearrangement joins TRBV9 to TRBJ2-3; no clear D. CDR3 length: 16 amino acids. Germline loops: CDR1 SGDLS, CDR2 YYNGEE. Trimming removed 3 bases at V and 4 bases at J, with 18 bases between. The CDR3 DNA follows: TGTGCCAGCAGCGATGGTAATAACCTCCCGCCAGATACGCAGTATTTT. It specifies CASSDGNNLPPDTQYF. Drawing the rest from reference TRBV9 and TRBJ2-3, the complete variable domain is DSGVTQTPKHLITATGQRVTLRCSPRSGDLSVYWYQQSLDQGLQFLIQYYNGEERAKGNILERFSAQQFPDLHSELNLSSLELGDSALYFCASSDGNNLPPDTQYFGPGTRLTVL.

This clonotype was counted between two and nine times. This chain joins TRBV15 and TRBJ1-5; D unclear. The ends were cut back, 0 bases at V and 4 bases at J, with 4 bases in the middle. From germline, CDR1 is LNHNV and CDR2 YYDKDF (reference sequence). This CDR3 has 13 amino acids. CDR3 loop: CATSREGNQPQHF. CDR3 nucleotide sequence: TGTGCCACCAGCAGAGAAGGAAATCAGCCCCAGCATTTT. Filled out from reference TRBV15 and TRBJ1-5, the complete variable domain reads DAMVIQNPRYQVTQFGKPVTLSCSQTLNHNVMYWYQQKSSQAPKLLFHYYDKDFNNEADTPDNFQSRRPNTSFCFLDIRSPGLGDTAMYLCATSREGNQPQHFGDGTRLSIL.

This clonotype has a count of ten or more. This chain uses TRBV20-1 with TRBJ1-5; no reliable D call. Germline loops: CDR1 DFQATT, CDR2 SNEGSKA (reference sequence). This CDR3 comprises 14 residues. V gave up 0 bases and J gave up 2 bases, with 8 bases separating them. CDR3 DNA: TGCAGTGCTAGAGATCCATCCGGCAATCAGCCCCAGCATTTT. It specifies CSARDPSGNQPQHF.

The chain employs TRBV6-2 or TRBV6-3 and TRBJ1-5; D perhaps matches TRBD1 (6 bases). This CDR3 is 15 amino acids long. The V gene's germline CDR1 is MNHEY and CDR2 SVGEGT. The ends were cut back, 5 bases at V and 3 bases at J, with 14 bases in the middle. The DNA for the CDR3 is TGTGCCAGCAGTACCCGACAGGCTTTCAATCAGCCCCAGCATTTT. It specifies CASSTRQAFNQPQHF.

This chain connects TRBV10-3 to TRBJ1-5; D uncertain. V lost 6 bases to trimming and J lost 1 base, with 7 bases between them. This CDR3 spans 13 amino acids. The germline gives CDR1 ENHRY, CDR2 SYGVKD. The CDR3 loop is CAIRAQSNQPQHF. The CDR3 DNA follows: TGTGCCATCAGAGCCCAGAGCAATCAGCCCCAGCATTTT.

This chain joins TRBV7-2 and TRBJ1-2, with D perhaps TRBD1 (6 bases). Germline CDR1 is SGHTA and CDR2 is FQGNSA. The CDR3 runs 14 residues. V shed 4 bases and J shed 7 bases, with 16 bases lying between them. The CDR3 DNA reads as TGTGCCAGCAGCTCCCCCCCGGGGGCGGGTGGCTACACCTTC. Translated, it gives CASSSPPGAGGYTF.

This chain connects TRBV18 to TRBJ1-1; D gene uncertain. There are 13 residues in the CDR3. CDR1 and CDR2 from the germline V gene are KGHSH and LQKENI. V gave up 0 bases and J gave up 8 bases, with 10 bases separating them. The CDR3, as DNA: TGTGCCAGCTCACCACCGGTGGGCAGGGAAGCTTTCTTT. Residues: CASSPPVGREAFF. Full variable domain (remainder filled in from reference TRBV18 and TRBJ1-1): NAGVMQNPRHLVRRRGQEARLRCSPMKGHSHVYWYRQLPEEGLKFMVYLQKENIIDESGMPKERFSAEFPKEGPSILRIQQVVRGDSAAYFCASSPPVGREAFFGQGTRLTVV.

This clonotype was seen only a few times. This chain links TRBV7-9 with TRBJ2-5; D ambiguous. Trimming removed 5 bases from V and 2 bases from J, with 18 bases in between. CDR3 size: 16 residues. CDR1 and CDR2 (germline): SEHNR, FQNEAQ (reference sequence). The CDR3 DNA reads TGTGCCAGCAGCCTACGGACGGGCCCCGATCAAGAGACCCAGTACTTC. Its translation is CASSLRTGPDQETQYF. Filled out from reference TRBV7-9 and TRBJ2-5, the complete variable domain reads DTGVSQNPRHKITKRGQNVTFRCDPISEHNRLYWYRQTLGQGPEFLTYFQNEAQLEKSRLLSDRFSAERPKGSFSTLEIQRTEQGDSAMYLCASSLRTGPDQETQYFGPGTRLLVL.

This clonotype has more than one count but fewer than ten. The chain is built from TRBV7-2 and TRBJ2-3, with 11 bases identical to TRBD2. The V gene's germline CDR1 is SGHTA and CDR2 FQGNSA. The V gene end was trimmed by 2 bases and the J gene end by 6 bases; junction bases not matched to a gene: 4. The CDR3 runs 15 residues. The CDR3, as DNA: TGTGCCAGCAGCTTAACGCTAGCGGGAGGCGATACGCAGTATTTT. Translating gives CASSLTLAGGDTQYF.

The genes are TRBV4-1 and TRBJ2-1, with 8 bases lining up with TRBD1. V was clipped by 0 bases and J by 4 bases; unmatched bases: 11. The V gene's germline CDR1 is MGHRA and CDR2 YSYEKL. The CDR3 is 18 amino acids. The CDR3 spells CASSQDPSDRGQYNEQFF. The CDR3 bases are TGCGCCAGCAGCCAAGATCCCTCAGACAGGGGCCAATACAATGAGCAGTTCTTC.

The rearrangement uses TRBV3-1 and TRBJ2-7; perhaps TRBD2 as D (6 bases). The germline gives CDR1 LGHDT, CDR2 YNNKEL (reference sequence). The CDR3 covers 15 residues. Deletions cut 4 bases from V and 0 bases from J, with 13 bases between. This CDR3 is CASSRSGLSSYEQYF. The DNA of the CDR3 is TGTGCCAGCAGCCGTAGCGGACTGAGCTCCTACGAGCAGTACTTC.

There are many counts of this clonotype. The rearrangement uses TRBV5-5 and TRBJ2-7, with 9 bases matching TRBD1. In germline, CDR1 is SGHKS, CDR2 YYEKEE (reference sequence). Germline trimming cut 5 bases from V and 4 bases from J; bases unmatched to any gene: 7. The CDR3 covers 14 residues. The DNA for the CDR3 is TGTGCCAGCAGTCCCGGGACAGGGTCGTACGAGCAGTACTTC. It is translated as CASSPGTGSYEQYF. Full variable domain (outside the CDR3, taken from reference TRBV5-5 and TRBJ2-7): DAGVTQSPTHLIKTRGQQVTLRCSPISGHKSVSWYQQVLGQGPQFIFQYYEKEERGRGNFPDRFSARQFPNYSSELNVNALLLGDSALYLCASSPGTGSYEQYFGPGTRLTVT.

V is TRBV3-1 and J is TRBJ1-1; TRBD1 might be the D (5 bases). Deletions cut 0 bases from V and 10 bases from J, with 15 bases between. The CDR3 loop spans 14 amino acids. Per germline, CDR1 LGHDT and CDR2 YNNKEL (reference sequence). CDR3 coding DNA: TGTGCCAGCAGCCAAGAAGGGACGGGTCCGGTAGCTTTCTTT. Translated, it gives CASSQEGTGPVAFF.

This clonotype came up a few times. The chain couples TRBV4-3 to TRBJ2-7, with a weak D call TRBD1 (6 bases). V shed 2 bases and J shed 2 bases, with 10 bases lying between them. Germline V lookup: CDR1 LGHNA, CDR2 YSLEER. CDR3 length: 14 amino acids. The CDR3 DNA is TGCGCCAGCAGCCAACGGGCAGGGGCCTACGAGCAGTACTTC. It is translated as CASSQRAGAYEQYF.

The chain uses TRBV5-1 and TRBJ2-5; D is undetermined. Trimming stripped 4 bases from V and 5 bases from J, with 12 bases between. The V gene's germline CDR1 is SGHRS and CDR2 YFSETQ. The CDR3 extends over 13 amino acids. In DNA, the CDR3 is TGCGCCAGCAGCCCCGGGCCGACTGAGACCCAGTACTTC. It yields the protein CASSPGPTETQYF.

This clonotype was seen more than once but under ten times. The chain joins TRBV6-6 to TRBJ2-7; D unresolved. Trimming left V 7 bases short and J 6 bases short, with 10 bases between. Germline assignment: CDR1 MNHNY and CDR2 SVGAGI (reference sequence). CDR3 length: 11 amino acids. CDR3 DNA sequence: TGTGCCAGCACGAGCCGCAGCGAGCAGTACGTC. It specifies CASTSRSEQYV.

This chain connects TRBV29-1 to TRBJ1-1, with D perhaps TRBD1 (6 bases). The CDR3 has 12 residues. V lost 8 bases to trimming and J lost 2 bases, with 12 bases between them. Germline V gene sequence: CDR1 SQVTM, CDR2 ANQGSEA. CDR3: CSTTGTNTEAFF. The CDR3 region has the DNA TGCAGCACGACCGGGACAAACACTGAAGCTTTCTTT.

This clonotype has just a few counts. The chain links TRBV6-5 to TRBJ2-2; D perhaps matches TRBD2 (7 bases). V was pared by 5 bases and J by 2 bases, with 18 bases between. Germline-derived CDR1 and CDR2 are MNHEY and SVGAGI. There are 17 residues in the CDR3. The CDR3 sequence is CASSTGGGGPNTGELFF. Written as DNA, the CDR3 is TGTGCCAGCAGTACCGGGGGCGGGGGCCCAAACACCGGGGAGCTGTTTTTT.